Listed here is a single T cell receptor beta chain. TCRdb's copy holds only in-frame clones and misses some; the assay was immunoSEQ multiplex PCR. This table has a few hundred thousand clones, 86% appearing once. Allocation to cohorts depended on clinical history reported by the participants. This entry comes from a study of blood T cell repertoires in COVID-19. Per the germline V gene, CDR1 is SGHTA and CDR2 is FQGNSA. V lost 5 bases and J 1 base, leaving 8 bases between the germline ends. CDR3 length: 13 amino acids. The receptor was isolated from a woman between 35 and 50 years old with acute COVID-19. The rearrangement uses TRBV7-2 and TRBJ1-2; D is uncertain. Sequencing was done on a sample of PBMCs or T cells enriched from blood (not recorded which). The DNA of the CDR3 is TGTGCCAGCAGCCCGCAGAATAACTATGGCTACACCTTC. Amino acids: CASSPQNNYGYTF.